This T cell receptor beta chain emerged from a study of beta chain features in type 1 diabetes listed by TCRdb under 2018. About the full investigation: Mean age, gender distribution, total cell number and subset yield were not different between patients and healthy donors. Across all samples, 107,917,701 sorted cells were examined, and cell number per subset correlated strongly with RNA yield. The study compared the TCRB repertoires of sorted circulating CD4+ T cell subsets in recently diagnosed type 1 diabetes patients with those in matched healthy donors. Naive and central memory subsets were obtained from all 30 or so donors, but regulatory and stem cell-like memory subsets were isolated from only 8 patients and roughly 8 healthy donors. What the authors observed across the whole study: Because cDNA rather than genomic DNA was sequenced, highly expressing activated cells could have been over-represented, although no difference in activation and CD3 levels was found between groups. At VDJ recombination sites, patients with type 1 diabetes made fewer insertions and deleted more nucleotides, a pattern implying thymic rearrangement abnormalities. Because small numbers of individuals were included in the HLA sub-analyses, any influence of HLA type on TCRB rearrangement was left unresolved. Naive, central memory and regulatory TCRB repertoires appeared to be more alike among patients than among healthy donors. A moderate but significant shortening of TCRB CDR3 length was observed in type 1 diabetes patients in all four CD4+ subsets. PCR might favor shorter templates, but patient and control samples were amplified and corrected together, so any skew would affect both groups equally.

All of the isolated RNA was reverse transcribed with the High Capacity cDNA Reverse Transcription Kit, so expressed TCRB transcripts were sequenced. Deep immunoSEQ sequencing was applied to naive, central memory and regulatory T cell samples, giving an average of approximately 4 million total reads per sample. Sorted cells were lysed in RLT buffer, and RNA was extracted using DNase-treated RNeasy Micro or Mini kits according to cell number. Each cell subset was processed on its own to prevent cross-contamination, while patient and healthy donor samples were processed together. The immunoSEQ multiplex PCR was used to amplify TCRB sequences from cDNA, generating 87-bp fragments that spanned the CDR3 region. The amplicons were sequenced using the Illumina HiSeq platform. In the source study's methods: PCR bias was corrected computationally using synthetic template baselines, and reads within Hamming distance 2 were collapsed, with unmergeable singletons discarded. Reads were aligned against IMGT so that V, D and J genes, CDR3 length and insertions or deletions at six rearrangement sites could be assigned. Within each subset, clonotype counts were normalized to sorted cell number, after which true diversity and Gini coefficients were computed with the tcR R package. The overlap coefficient, calculated on TCRB nucleotide sequences, was used to quantify repertoire sharing. Out-of-frame TCRB sequences from naive cells were analyzed as a proxy for the pre-selection repertoire. TCRdb holds this immuneACCESS table with in-frame rearrangements only. Some clones are missing; in checked studies, unresolved V genes explain under half, and the rest has no known cause. Clone size and V and J calls were adopted from that table, with D and trimming inferred from the DNA. The sample includes about 360,000 clones, with over 10% observed a single time. Jointly, the top ten make up more than 0.015% of the sample.

The CDR1 and CDR2 encoded by the germline V gene are SGHNT and YENEEA. Taken from cysteine to phenylalanine, the CDR3 has 14 residues. The CDR3 DNA has 42 bases and is translated from base 1. Compared with germline, V lacks 1 base and J lacks 5 bases; bases without a gene match: 3. A single peripheral blood draw of around 100 mL on average was collected from each donor into heparinised tubes. A BD FACSAria II was used to sort naive, central memory, regulatory and stem cell-like memory CD4+ T cells with a panel that included CD45RO, CCR7, CD25, CD127, CD95 and CD27. All sorted populations exceeded 95% purity. PBMCs were isolated right away by Lymphoprep density gradient centrifugation and were stained directly, without culture. To minimize batch effects, samples were stained and sorted in pairs, one healthy donor with one patient per experiment. This clone was detected only a few times. No cognate antigen has been identified for it. Per-base quality was not reported, and no clone a single base away is much larger than it.

Sequences were obtained from naive CD4+ T cells from blood. The sample's cell subset or site, from its label and the paper: true naive CD4+ T cells. This chain joins TRBV11-3 to TRBJ2-5; 8 junctional bases match TRBD2. The sequence came from a man between 18 and 29 years old in good health. The CDR3 region reads CASSLAGGHETQYF. At the DNA level, the sequence is TGTGCCAGCAGCTTAGCGGGGGGGCATGAGACCCAGTACTTC.